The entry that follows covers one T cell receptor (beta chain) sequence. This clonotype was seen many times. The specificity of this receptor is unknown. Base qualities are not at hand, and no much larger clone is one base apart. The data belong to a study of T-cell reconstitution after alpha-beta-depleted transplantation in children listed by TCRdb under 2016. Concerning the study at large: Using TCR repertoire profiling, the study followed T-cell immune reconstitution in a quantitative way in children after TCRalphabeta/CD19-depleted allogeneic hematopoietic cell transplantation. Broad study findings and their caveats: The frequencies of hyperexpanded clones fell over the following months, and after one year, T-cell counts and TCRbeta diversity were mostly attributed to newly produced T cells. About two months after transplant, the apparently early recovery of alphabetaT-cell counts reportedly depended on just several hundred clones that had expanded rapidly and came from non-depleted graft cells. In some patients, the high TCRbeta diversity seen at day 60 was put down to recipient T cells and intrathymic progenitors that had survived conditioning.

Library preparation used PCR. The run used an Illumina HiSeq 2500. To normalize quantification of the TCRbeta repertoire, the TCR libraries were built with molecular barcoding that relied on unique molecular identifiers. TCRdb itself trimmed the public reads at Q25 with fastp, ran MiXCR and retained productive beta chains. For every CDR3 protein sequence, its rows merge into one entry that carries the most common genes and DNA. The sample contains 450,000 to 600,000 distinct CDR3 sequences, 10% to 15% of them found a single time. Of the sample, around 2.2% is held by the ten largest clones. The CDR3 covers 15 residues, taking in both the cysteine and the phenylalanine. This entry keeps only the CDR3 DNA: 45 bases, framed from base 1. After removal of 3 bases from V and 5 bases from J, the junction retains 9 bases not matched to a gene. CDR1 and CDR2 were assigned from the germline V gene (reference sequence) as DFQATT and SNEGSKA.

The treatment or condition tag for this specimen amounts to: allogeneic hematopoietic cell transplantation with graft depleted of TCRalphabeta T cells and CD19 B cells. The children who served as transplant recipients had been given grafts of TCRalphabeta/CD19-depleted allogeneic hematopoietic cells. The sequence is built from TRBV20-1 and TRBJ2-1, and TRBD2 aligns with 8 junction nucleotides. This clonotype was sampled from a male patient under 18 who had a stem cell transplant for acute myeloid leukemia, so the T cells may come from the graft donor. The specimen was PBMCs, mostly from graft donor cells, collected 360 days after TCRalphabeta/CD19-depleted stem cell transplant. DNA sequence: TGCAGTGCTAGGGAAAATCCGGGGGGGGACAATGAGCAGTTCTTC. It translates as CSARENPGGDNEQFF.